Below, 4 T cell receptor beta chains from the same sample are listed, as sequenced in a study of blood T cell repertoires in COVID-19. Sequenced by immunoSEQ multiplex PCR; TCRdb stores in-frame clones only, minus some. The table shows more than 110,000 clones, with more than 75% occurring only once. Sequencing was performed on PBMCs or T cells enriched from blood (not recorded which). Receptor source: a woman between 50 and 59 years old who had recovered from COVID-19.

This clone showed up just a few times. CDR3 residues: CASSQSHRGLTEAFF. DNA for the CDR3: TGCGCCAGCAGCCAGAGCCACAGGGGGCTTACTGAAGCTTTCTTT. This sequence joins TRBV5-1 and TRBJ1-1; 9 nucleotides agree with TRBD1. CDR1 SGHRS and CDR2 YFSETQ come from the germline V gene. With 4 bases clipped from V and 5 bases from J, the junction kept 9 bases outside the gene matches. The CDR3 sequence is 15 residues long.

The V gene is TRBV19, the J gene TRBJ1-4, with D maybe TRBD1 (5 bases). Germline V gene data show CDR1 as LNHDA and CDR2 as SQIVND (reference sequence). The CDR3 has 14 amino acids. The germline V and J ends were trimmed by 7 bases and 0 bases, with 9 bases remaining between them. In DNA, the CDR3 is TGTGCCAGTATTGGGGGGTCAACTAATGAAAAACTGTTTTTT. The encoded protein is CASIGGSTNEKLFF.

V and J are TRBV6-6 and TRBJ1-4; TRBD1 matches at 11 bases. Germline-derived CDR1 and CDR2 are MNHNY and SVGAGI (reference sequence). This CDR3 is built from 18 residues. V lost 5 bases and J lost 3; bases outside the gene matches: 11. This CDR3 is CASSPGTGGIGANEKLFF. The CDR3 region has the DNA TGTGCCAGCAGTCCCGGGACAGGGGGGATTGGGGCTAATGAAAAACTGTTTTTT.

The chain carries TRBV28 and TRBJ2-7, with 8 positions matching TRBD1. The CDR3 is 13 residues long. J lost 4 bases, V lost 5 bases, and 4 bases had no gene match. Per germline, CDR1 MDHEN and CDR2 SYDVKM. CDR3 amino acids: CASSAGGRYEQYV. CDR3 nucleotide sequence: TGTGCCAGCAGTGCAGGGGGCCGATACGAGCAGTACGTC.